Listed below are T cell receptor beta chains from one sample, sequenced in a study of blood T cells in healthy people across ages. TCRdb reanalysed the 5' RACE reads using MiXCR and keeps one entry per CDR3 protein. The table records about 1.1 million distinct CDR3 sequences, roughly two fifths of them present only once. Sequencing input: blood. These receptors all stem from a man aged 18 to 29 in good health. Both conserved end residues are part of each CDR3. Fields, in order: J gene, D gene, V gene, clone size, CDR3 protein, CDR3 DNA. The D gene is left open where the match is weak. Only part of the rows carry a size: once, few, many, or a class if the clone is expanded.

j_call: TRBJ2-5; d_call: NA; v_call: TRBV7-2; clone_size: few; cdr3_aa: CASSLGFRGQETQYF; cdr3_nt: TGTGCCAGCAGCTTAGGCTTCAGGGGTCAAGAGACCCAGTACTTC
j_call: TRBJ2-3; d_call: TRBD2; v_call: TRBV10-3; clone_size: many; cdr3_aa: CATRGDYGTDTQYF; cdr3_nt: TGTGCCACCCGAGGGGACTACGGCACAGATACGCAGTATTTT
j_call: TRBJ2-1; d_call: TRBD2; v_call: TRBV7-9; clone_size: NA; cdr3_aa: CASSPKSALAGNEQFF; cdr3_nt: TGTGCCAGCAGCCCAAAATCGGCACTAGCGGGCAATGAGCAGTTCTTC
j_call: TRBJ1-6; d_call: TRBD1; v_call: TRBV4-1; clone_size: NA; cdr3_aa: CASSQAAGTANSPLHF; cdr3_nt: TGCGCCAGCAGCCAAGCCGCCGGGACAGCTAATTCACCCCTCCACTTT
j_call: TRBJ1-1; d_call: NA; v_call: TRBV6-5; clone_size: few; cdr3_aa: CASSYGQGLGAEAFF; cdr3_nt: TGTGCCAGCAGTTATGGGCAGGGCCTGGGGGCTGAAGCTTTCTTT
j_call: TRBJ2-7; d_call: TRBD1; v_call: TRBV6-5; clone_size: few; cdr3_aa: CASGLGQGAIEQYF; cdr3_nt: TGTGCCAGTGGATTAGGACAGGGGGCTATCGAGCAGTACTTC
j_call: TRBJ1-2; d_call: NA; v_call: TRBV6-2/TRBV6-3; clone_size: NA; cdr3_aa: CASSMGPFYGYTF; cdr3_nt: TGTGCCAGTTCCATGGGGCCGTTCTATGGCTACACCTTC
j_call: TRBJ1-5; d_call: NA; v_call: TRBV15; clone_size: NA; cdr3_aa: CATSRVRNQPQHF; cdr3_nt: TGTGCCACCAGCAGGGTACGTAATCAGCCCCAGCATTTT
j_call: TRBJ1-6; d_call: NA; v_call: TRBV7-9; clone_size: NA; cdr3_aa: CASSSTIGANSPLHF; cdr3_nt: TGTGCCAGCAGCTCGACTATAGGGGCTAATTCACCCCTCCACTTT
j_call: TRBJ1-1; d_call: NA; v_call: TRBV6-6; clone_size: NA; cdr3_aa: CASTALEGILNTEAFF; cdr3_nt: TGTGCCAGCACGGCCTTGGAGGGTATTTTGAACACTGAAGCTTTCTTT
j_call: TRBJ2-5; d_call: NA; v_call: TRBV7-2; clone_size: few; cdr3_aa: CASSVESHQETQYF; cdr3_nt: TGTGCCAGCAGCGTAGAATCACATCAAGAGACCCAGTACTTC
j_call: TRBJ2-1; d_call: NA; v_call: TRBV20-1; clone_size: few; cdr3_aa: CSARVQGGRYTYNEQFF; cdr3_nt: TGCAGTGCTAGAGTTCAGGGGGGGAGGTATACCTACAATGAGCAGTTCTTC
j_call: TRBJ2-3; d_call: TRBD2; v_call: TRBV20-1; clone_size: many; cdr3_aa: CSAAQAGDSSSFTDTQYF; cdr3_nt: TGCAGTGCCGCGCAAGCGGGGGACTCCTCATCTTTCACAGATACGCAGTATTTT
j_call: TRBJ2-1; d_call: NA; v_call: TRBV11-1; clone_size: NA; cdr3_aa: CASSLPVSYGEQFF; cdr3_nt: TGTGCCAGCAGCTTACCCGTCTCTTATGGTGAGCAGTTCTTC
j_call: TRBJ2-1; d_call: NA; v_call: TRBV7-2; clone_size: NA; cdr3_aa: CASTQTEELLTYNGQFF; cdr3_nt: TGTGCCAGCACCCAGACAGAAGAGCTATTAACCTACAATGGGCAGTTCTTC
j_call: TRBJ1-1; d_call: NA; v_call: TRBV6-5; clone_size: few; cdr3_aa: CASSYSTGTANTEAFF; cdr3_nt: TGTGCCAGCAGTTACTCAACCGGGACCGCGAACACTGAAGCTTTCTTT
j_call: TRBJ2-1; d_call: TRBD1; v_call: TRBV6-6; clone_size: NA; cdr3_aa: CASRTGANEQFF; cdr3_nt: TGTGCCAGCAGAACAGGGGCCAATGAGCAGTTCTTC
j_call: TRBJ1-1; d_call: NA; v_call: TRBV6-5; clone_size: NA; cdr3_aa: CASHTGRGVNTEAFF; cdr3_nt: TGTGCCAGCCACACGGGACGGGGGGTGAACACTGAAGCTTTCTTT
j_call: TRBJ1-1; d_call: NA; v_call: TRBV6-5; clone_size: NA; cdr3_aa: CATAASSNTEAFF; cdr3_nt: TGTGCCACCGCTGCCTCGAGCAACACTGAAGCTTTCTTT
j_call: TRBJ1-4; d_call: NA; v_call: TRBV7-2; clone_size: NA; cdr3_aa: CASSNGAADEKLFF; cdr3_nt: TGTGCCAGCAGCAACGGGGCGGCTGATGAAAAACTGTTTTTT
j_call: TRBJ2-1; d_call: NA; v_call: TRBV7-9; clone_size: few; cdr3_aa: CASSLSSRGHLYNEQFF; cdr3_nt: TGTGCCAGCAGCTTATCAAGCAGGGGTCATCTTTACAATGAGCAGTTCTTC
j_call: TRBJ2-1; d_call: NA; v_call: TRBV5-1; clone_size: few; cdr3_aa: CASSSTALGRLYNEQFF; cdr3_nt: TGCGCCAGCAGCTCCACTGCCCTGGGACGACTCTACAATGAGCAGTTCTTC
j_call: TRBJ1-5; d_call: TRBD1; v_call: TRBV18; clone_size: NA; cdr3_aa: CASSLAGTAYQPQHF; cdr3_nt: TGTGCCAGCTCGCTCGCCGGGACAGCTTATCAGCCCCAGCATTTT
j_call: TRBJ1-2; d_call: TRBD1; v_call: TRBV12-3/TRBV12-4; clone_size: few; cdr3_aa: CASSSRQGVGYTF; cdr3_nt: TGTGCCAGCAGTAGCAGACAGGGGGTAGGCTACACCTTC